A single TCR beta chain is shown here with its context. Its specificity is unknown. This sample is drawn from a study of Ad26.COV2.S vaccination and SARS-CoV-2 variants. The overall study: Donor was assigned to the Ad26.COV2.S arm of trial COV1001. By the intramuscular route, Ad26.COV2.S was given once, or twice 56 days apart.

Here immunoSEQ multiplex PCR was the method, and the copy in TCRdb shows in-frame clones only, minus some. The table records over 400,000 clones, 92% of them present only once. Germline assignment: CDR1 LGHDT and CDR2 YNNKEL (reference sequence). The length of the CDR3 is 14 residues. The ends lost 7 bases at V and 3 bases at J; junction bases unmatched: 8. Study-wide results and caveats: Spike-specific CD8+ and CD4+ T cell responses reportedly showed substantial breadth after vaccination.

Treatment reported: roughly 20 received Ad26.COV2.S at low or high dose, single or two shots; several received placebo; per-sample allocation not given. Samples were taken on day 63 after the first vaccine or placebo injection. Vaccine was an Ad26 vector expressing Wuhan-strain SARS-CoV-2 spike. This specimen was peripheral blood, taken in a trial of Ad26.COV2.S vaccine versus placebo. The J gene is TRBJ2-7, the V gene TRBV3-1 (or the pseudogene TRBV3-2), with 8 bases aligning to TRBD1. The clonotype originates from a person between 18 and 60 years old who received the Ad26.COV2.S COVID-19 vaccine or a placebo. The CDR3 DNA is TGTGCCAGCACCTCAGGGACAGGAGACTACGAGCAGTACTTC. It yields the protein CASTSGTGDYEQYF.